This T cell receptor (beta chain) appears in the sequencing data of a study of cytomegalovirus exposure and HLA in healthy donors. Whole-study context: In an early release, HLA-typed donors contributed approximately 80 million unique TCR sequences. Most donors, around 81% of more than 300 genotyped, fell in the Caucasian-associated ancestry cluster.

V was clipped by 2 bases and J by 8 bases, with 7 bases between them. This CDR3 region has 12 residues. Per germline, CDR1 MGHRA and CDR2 YSYEKL. Donors likely had unrecorded immune exposures despite being nominally healthy when sampled. Study-wide results and caveats: Segments of the TCR beta V type were, in most cases, productive about 90% or about 30% of the time in an earlier analysis.

Primers for the PCR totalled 60 Vbeta and 13 Jbeta. The protocol was immunoSEQ multiplex PCR, while the TCRdb copy is restricted to in-frame clones and leaves out a portion. There are 95,000 to 150,000 clones in the sample; around three quarters occur only once, and roughly 6% lies in the top ten. Only a few counts were recorded for this clone. Its antigen is still unknown. This TCR derives from a middle-aged woman in good health and CMV-seronegative. Sequencing was performed on PBMCs. The chain has TRBV4-1 and TRBJ2-1; D unclear. The CDR3, as DNA: TGCGCCAGCAGCCAAATGGGCTATGAGCAGTTCTTC. Translated: CASSQMGYEQFF.